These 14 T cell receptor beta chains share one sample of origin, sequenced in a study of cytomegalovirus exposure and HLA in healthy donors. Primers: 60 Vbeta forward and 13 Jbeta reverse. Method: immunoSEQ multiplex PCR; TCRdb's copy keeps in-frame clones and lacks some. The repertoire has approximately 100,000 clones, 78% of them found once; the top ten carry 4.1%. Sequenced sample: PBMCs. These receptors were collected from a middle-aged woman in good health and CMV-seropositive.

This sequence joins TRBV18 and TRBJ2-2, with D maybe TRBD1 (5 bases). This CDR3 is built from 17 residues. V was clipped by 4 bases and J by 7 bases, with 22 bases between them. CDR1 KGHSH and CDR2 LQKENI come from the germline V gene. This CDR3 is CASSLSRESVNFGELFF. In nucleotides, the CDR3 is TGTGCCAGCTCACTAAGCAGGGAATCGGTCAACTTCGGGGAGCTGTTTTTT. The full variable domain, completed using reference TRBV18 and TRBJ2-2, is NAGVMQNPRHLVRRRGQEARLRCSPMKGHSHVYWYRQLPEEGLKFMVYLQKENIIDESGMPKERFSAEFPKEGPSILRIQQVVRGDSAAYFCASSLSRESVNFGELFFGEGSRLTVL.

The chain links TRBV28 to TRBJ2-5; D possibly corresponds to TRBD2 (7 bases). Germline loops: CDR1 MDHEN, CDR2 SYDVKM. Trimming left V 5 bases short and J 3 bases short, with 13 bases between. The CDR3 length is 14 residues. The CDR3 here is CASSGGGLKETQYF. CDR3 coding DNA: TGTGCCAGCAGTGGGGGGGGCCTAAAAGAGACCCAGTACTTC.

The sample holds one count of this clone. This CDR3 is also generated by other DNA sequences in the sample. Here the CDR3 reads CASSPQGSGNTIYF. The DNA for the CDR3 is TGTGCCAGCAGCCCCCAGGGATCTGGAAACACCATATATTTT. This chain connects TRBV7-2 to TRBJ1-3, with D perhaps matching TRBD1 (5 bases). In germline, CDR1 is SGHTA, CDR2 FQGNSA. The CDR3 contains 14 residues. Between the trimmed V and J ends, which lost 5 bases and 1 base, there was a span of 9 bases.

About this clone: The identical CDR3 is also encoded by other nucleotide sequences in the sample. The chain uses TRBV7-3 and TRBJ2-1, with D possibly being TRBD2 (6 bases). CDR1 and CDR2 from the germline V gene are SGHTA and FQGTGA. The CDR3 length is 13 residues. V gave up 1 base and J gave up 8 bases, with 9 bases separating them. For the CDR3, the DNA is TGTGCCAGCAGCTTAAACCCTAGCGATGAGCAGTTCTTC. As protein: CASSLNPSDEQFF.

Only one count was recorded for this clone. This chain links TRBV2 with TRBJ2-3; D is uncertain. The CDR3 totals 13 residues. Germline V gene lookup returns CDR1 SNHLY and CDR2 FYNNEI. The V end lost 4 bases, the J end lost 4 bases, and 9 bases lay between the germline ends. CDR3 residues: CASSVVIADTQYF. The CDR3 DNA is TGTGCCAGCAGTGTGGTAATAGCAGATACGCAGTATTTT. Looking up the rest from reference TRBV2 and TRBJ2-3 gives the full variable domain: EPEVTQTPSHQVTQMGQEVILRCVPISNHLYFYWYRQILGQKVEFLVSFYNNEISEKSEIFDDQFSVERPDGSNFTLKIRSTKLEDSAMYFCASSVVIADTQYFGPGTRLTVL.

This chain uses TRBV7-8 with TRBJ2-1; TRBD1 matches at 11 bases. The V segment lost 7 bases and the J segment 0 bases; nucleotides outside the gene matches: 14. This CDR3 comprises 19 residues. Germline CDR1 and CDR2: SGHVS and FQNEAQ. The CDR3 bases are TGTGCCAGCAACCCCCGGGACAGGGGGTCCCTCAGCTCCTACAATGAGCAGTTCTTC. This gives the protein CASNPRDRGSLSSYNEQFF.

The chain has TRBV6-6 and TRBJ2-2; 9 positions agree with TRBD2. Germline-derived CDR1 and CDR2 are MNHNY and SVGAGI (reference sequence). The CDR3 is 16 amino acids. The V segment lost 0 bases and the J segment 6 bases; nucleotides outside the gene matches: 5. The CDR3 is CASSYSVAGEAGELFF. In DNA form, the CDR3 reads TGTGCCAGCAGTTACTCGGTAGCGGGGGAGGCCGGGGAGCTGTTTTTT.

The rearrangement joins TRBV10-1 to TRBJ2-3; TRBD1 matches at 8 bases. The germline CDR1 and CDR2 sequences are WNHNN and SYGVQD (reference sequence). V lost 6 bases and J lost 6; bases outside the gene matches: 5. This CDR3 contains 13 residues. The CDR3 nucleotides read TGCGCCAGCAGCGGAACAGGGGGGGATACGCAGTATTTT. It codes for CASSGTGGDTQYF.

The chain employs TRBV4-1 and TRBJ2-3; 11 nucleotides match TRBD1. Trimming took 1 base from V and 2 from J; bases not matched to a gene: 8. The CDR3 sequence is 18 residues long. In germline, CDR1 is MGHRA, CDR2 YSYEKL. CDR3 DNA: TGCGCCAGCAGCCAAGTCGCCGGGACAGGGGGGACCACAGATACGCAGTATTTT. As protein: CASSQVAGTGGTTDTQYF.

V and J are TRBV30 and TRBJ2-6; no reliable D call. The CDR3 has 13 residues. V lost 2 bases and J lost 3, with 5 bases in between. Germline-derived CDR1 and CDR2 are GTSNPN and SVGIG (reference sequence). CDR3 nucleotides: TGTGCCTGGAGTTCTGTTGGGGCCAACGTCCTGACTTTC. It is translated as CAWSSVGANVLTF.

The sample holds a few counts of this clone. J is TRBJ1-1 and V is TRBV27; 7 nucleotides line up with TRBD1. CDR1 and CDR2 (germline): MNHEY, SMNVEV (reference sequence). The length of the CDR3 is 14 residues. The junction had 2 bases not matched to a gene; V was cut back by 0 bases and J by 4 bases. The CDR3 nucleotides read TGTGCCAGCAGTTTATCACAGGGGATCACTGAAGCTTTCTTT. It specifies CASSLSQGITEAFF.

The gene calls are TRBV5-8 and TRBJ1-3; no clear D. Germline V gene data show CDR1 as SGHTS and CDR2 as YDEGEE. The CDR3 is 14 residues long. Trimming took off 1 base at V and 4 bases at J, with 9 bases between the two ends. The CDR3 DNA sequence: TGTGCCAGCAGCTTGTATGAGATAGGAAACACCATATATTTT. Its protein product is CASSLYEIGNTIYF.

The CDR3 here is CASSLDRGGTEAFF. The CDR3 nucleotides read TGTGCCAGCTCTCTGGACAGGGGGGGCACTGAAGCTTTCTTT. V usage is TRBV18 and J usage is TRBJ1-1; 10 bases match TRBD1. V lost 6 bases to trimming and J lost 4 bases; unmatched junction nucleotides: 5. The V gene's germline CDR1 is KGHSH and CDR2 LQKENI. This CDR3 contains 14 residues.

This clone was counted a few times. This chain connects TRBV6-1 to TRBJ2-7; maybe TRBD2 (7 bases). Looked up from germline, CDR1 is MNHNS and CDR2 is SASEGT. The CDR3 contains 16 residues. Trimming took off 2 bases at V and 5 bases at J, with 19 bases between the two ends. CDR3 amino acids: CASSELSGQGRDEQYF. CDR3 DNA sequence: TGTGCCAGCAGTGAACTCTCTGGCCAGGGGAGGGACGAGCAGTACTTC.